One sample yielded the 5 T cell receptor beta chains listed below, sequenced in a study of T cell responses to AZD1222 COVID-19 vaccine. Method: immunoSEQ multiplex PCR; TCRdb's copy keeps in-frame clones and lacks some. The sample carries tens of thousands of clones, more than 75% recorded once. Sequenced here: peripheral blood, sampled 28 days after the second AZD1222 dose. The receptors here all came from an adult who received the AZD1222 COVID-19 vaccine.

The V and J genes are TRBV19 and TRBJ1-3; D gene uncertain. The V and J ends lost 6 bases and 3 bases respectively, with 9 bases between them. The CDR3 is 13 amino acids. Germline loops: CDR1 LNHDA, CDR2 SQIVND (reference sequence). The CDR3 DNA reads TGTGCCAGTAGGGGCCTTGATGGAAACACCATATATTTT. This codes for CASRGLDGNTIYF.

The chain has TRBV18 and TRBJ2-2, with TRBD2 matching over 7 bases. The germline V gene encodes CDR1 KGHSH and CDR2 LQKENI. V was clipped by 6 bases and J by 2 bases; unmatched bases: 12. The CDR3 length is 17 residues. The CDR3 protein is CASSPGGSGLNTGELFF. For the CDR3, the DNA is TGTGCCAGCTCCCCCGGAGGTAGCGGGCTCAACACCGGGGAGCTGTTTTTT.

The rearrangement uses TRBV7-9 and TRBJ2-5; TRBD1 or TRBD2 may be the D gene (6 bases each). Trimming removed 3 bases from V and 5 bases from J, with 16 bases in between. The germline CDR1 and CDR2 sequences are SEHNR and FQNEAQ (reference sequence). CDR3 length: 15 residues. The CDR3 nucleotides read TGTGCCAGCAGCTTCGGAGGGGGTACGGGTGAGACCCAGTACTTC. Amino acids: CASSFGGGTGETQYF.

As regards this clone: In the same sample, other DNA sequences code for this CDR3. The chain uses TRBV11-3 and TRBJ2-2; D is possibly TRBD1 or TRBD2 (6 bases each). This CDR3 comprises 16 residues. The V gene lost 1 base and the J gene lost 5 bases, with 14 bases spanning the gap. Germline V gene sequence: CDR1 SGHNT, CDR2 YENEEA. The CDR3 spells CASSLGGGRRTGELFF. The CDR3 DNA follows: TGTGCCAGCAGCTTAGGTGGGGGGCGACGGACCGGGGAGCTGTTTTTT. The variable domain in full, with the rest retrieved from reference TRBV11-3 and TRBJ2-2, is EAGVVQSPRYKIIEKKQPVAFWCNPISGHNTLYWYLQNLGQGPELLIRYENEEAVDDSQLPKDRFSAERLKGVDSTLKIQPAELGDSAVYLCASSLGGGRRTGELFFGEGSRLTVL.

With regard to this clone: A junction end diverges from the germline sequence, so it may reflect a read error. The chain employs TRBV2 and TRBJ1-1; no clear D. The CDR3 covers 11 residues. Germline-derived CDR1 and CDR2 are SNHLY and FYNNEI. DNA for the CDR3: TGTGCCAGCAACGGTAACACAGAAGCTTTCTTT. It codes for CASNGNTEAFF.